The next 12 T cell receptor beta chains were all read from a single sample in a study of OX40 agonist ivuxolimab in advanced cancers. Measured with immunoSEQ multiplex PCR; TCRdb has only the in-frame clones, and not every one. Among about 21,000 clones, 75% to 85% were seen once, and the ten largest hold 20%. Sequences were derived from CD4+ or CD8+ T cells sorted from blood, sampled in a trial of the OX40 agonist ivuxolimab. These receptors originate from an adult with an advanced solid tumor such as melanoma, head and neck, liver or kidney cancer.

The V call is TRBV9, the J call TRBJ2-7, with 7 bases that match TRBD2. Germline CDR1 is SGDLS and CDR2 is YYNGEE. The junction had 10 bases not matched to a gene; V was cut back by 0 bases and J by 7 bases. This CDR3 comprises 15 residues. CDR3 DNA sequence: TGTGCCAGCAGCGTAGGAGTGGGGATGGGAGGGGAGCAGTACTTC. It encodes CASSVGVGMGGEQYF.

V and J are TRBV27 and TRBJ1-3; no clear D gene. V lost 2 bases and J lost 7, with 15 bases in between. The CDR3 is 15 amino acids. Germline CDR1 is MNHEY and CDR2 is SMNVEV (reference sequence). CDR3 bases: TGTGCCAGCAGTTTAAGTCCAGGTCCCGGGAACACCATATATTTT. It encodes CASSLSPGPGNTIYF.

The J gene is TRBJ2-7, the V gene TRBV7-6, with 7 bases that match TRBD2. V gave up 1 base and J gave up 4 bases; unmatched junction bases: 4. The CDR3 is 14 residues long. The germline CDR1 and CDR2 sequences are SGHVS and FNYEAQ. This chain's CDR3 is CASSLGSGRYEQYF. CDR3 DNA: TGTGCCAGCAGCTTAGGTAGCGGGCGGTACGAGCAGTACTTC. The full variable domain, rest sourced from reference TRBV7-6 and TRBJ2-7, is GAGVSQSPRYKVTKRGQDVALRCDPISGHVSLYWYRQALGQGPEFLTYFNYEAQQDKSGLPNDRFSAERPEGSISTLTIQRTEQRDSAMYRCASSLGSGRYEQYFGPGTRLTVT.

This clone was found a few times. The V and J genes are TRBV5-1 and TRBJ1-1; 9 bases fit TRBD1. CDR1 is SGHRS and CDR2 is YFSETQ in the germline V gene. Trimming at V came to 4 bases and at J to 3 bases, leaving 16 bases not matched to a gene. The CDR3 totals 18 residues. Written as DNA, the CDR3 is TGCGCCAGCAGCACCGGGGGGAGGGACAGGGTTTTAGACACTGAAGCTTTCTTT. The encoded protein is CASSTGGRDRVLDTEAFF.

The chain carries TRBV5-4 and TRBJ1-2; 8 bases are a match to TRBD1. The V segment lost 3 bases and the J segment 5 bases; nucleotides outside the gene matches: 3. Germline loops: CDR1 SGHNT, CDR2 YYREEE (reference sequence). The CDR3 length is 13 residues. The CDR3 DNA reads as TGTGCCAGCAGCTCGGACAGGGCGTATGGCTACACCTTC. Translated: CASSSDRAYGYTF.

V gene TRBV27 combines with J gene TRBJ2-1, with 8 bases matching TRBD2. This CDR3 contains 16 residues. Germline V gene sequence: CDR1 MNHEY, CDR2 SMNVEV (reference sequence). The ends lost 5 bases at V and 5 bases at J; junction bases unmatched: 11. The CDR3 DNA reads TGTGCCAGCAGTCCCACCCGGGAGGGGGTCCACAATGAGCAGTTCTTC. Protein: CASSPTREGVHNEQFF.

V is TRBV28 and J is TRBJ1-5; TRBD1 is a possible D gene (5 bases). V was pared by 4 bases and J by 4 bases, with 14 bases between. The CDR3 has 15 amino acids. Germline assignment: CDR1 MDHEN and CDR2 SYDVKM. The CDR3 reads CASSSRGGVNQPQHF. The DNA of the CDR3 is TGTGCCAGCAGTTCTCGCGGGGGGGTGAATCAGCCCCAGCATTTT.

The chain has TRBV10-2 and TRBJ2-7; the D is unclear. The CDR3 covers 12 residues. V dropped 7 bases and J dropped 6 bases, with 13 bases sitting between them. From germline, CDR1 is WSHSY and CDR2 SAAADI. The CDR3 DNA sequence: TGCGCCAGCATCGCCAACTTCGGCGAGCAGTACTTC. This codes for CASIANFGEQYF.

V is TRBV5-6 and J is TRBJ2-7; maybe TRBD2 (6 bases). Germline CDR1 and CDR2: SGHDT and YYEEEE. The CDR3 loop spans 13 amino acids. V was clipped by 4 bases and J by 6 bases, with 14 bases between them. Written as DNA, the CDR3 is TGTGCCAGCAGCCGTGGGAGGAAGCCCGAGCAGTACTTC. It yields the protein CASSRGRKPEQYF.

The rearrangement uses TRBV19 and TRBJ1-1; 10 nucleotides match TRBD1. J lost 2 bases, V lost 6 bases, and 6 bases had no gene match. The CDR3 is made up of 15 amino acids. CDR1 and CDR2 (germline): LNHDA, SQIVND (reference sequence). CDR3 loop: CASSTETGGNTEAFF. The CDR3 coding sequence is TGTGCCAGTAGCACAGAGACAGGGGGCAACACTGAAGCTTTCTTT.

Comments on this clone: The junction does not match germline at one end; this may be a read error. Here the CDR3 reads CASSQKTGRSSEQYF. In DNA, the CDR3 is TGCGCCAGCAGCCAAAAAACAGGGAGATCCTCCGAGCAGTACTTC. The chain carries TRBV4-1 and TRBJ2-7; tentatively, D is TRBD1 (6 bases). Germline CDR1 MGHRA, CDR2 YSYEKL. This CDR3 is 15 amino acids long.

This sequence joins TRBV2 and TRBJ2-5; D is undetermined. CDR1 and CDR2 from the germline V gene are SNHLY and FYNNEI. Trimming cost V 4 bases and J 5 bases, with 14 bases left between them. The CDR3 runs 14 residues. CDR3 region: CASSGTPRRETQYF. In DNA, the CDR3 is TGTGCCAGCAGTGGGACCCCCCGGCGTGAGACCCAGTACTTC.